Here is one T cell receptor (beta chain) with its context. The data stem from a study of blood T cells in healthy people across ages. Trimming took 6 bases from V and 8 from J; bases not matched to a gene: 13. The CDR3 contains 14 residues. Germline V gene data show CDR1 as DFQATT and CDR2 as SNEGSKA (reference sequence). Then a second PCR, running about 7 to 11 cycles, was carried out with a sample-barcoded 5' primer and a J-beta primer mix. TCRdb ran MiXCR on the 5' RACE reads and lists one entry per CDR3 protein. This table holds 660,000 or so distinct CDR3 sequences, approximately 59% found once. This TCR was sampled from a man in his sixties in good health. The material sequenced was blood. The V and J genes are TRBV20-1 and TRBJ2-1; 7 nucleotides match TRBD2. CDR3 protein: CSAKEPGGWDEQFF. CDR3 coding DNA: TGCAGTGCCAAGGAGCCGGGGGGTTGGGATGAGCAGTTCTTC.